The rows below give T cell receptor beta chains drawn from one sample of a study of blood T cell repertoires in COVID-19. TCRdb's copy holds only in-frame clones and misses some; the assay was immunoSEQ multiplex PCR. The profile shows approximately 250,000 clones, roughly nine tenths of them singletons. The sequencing sample was made of peripheral blood. The receptors here all came from a middle-aged man with active or convalescent COVID-19. CDR3s include the opening cysteine and the closing phenylalanine or tryptophan. Fields, in order: CDR3 length, D gene, V gene, clone size, J gene, CDR3 DNA, CDR3 protein. A D gene is named only where the DNA matches it firmly. Only some rows state a clone size, as once, few, many or a class for expanded clones.

12,TRBD1,TRBV30,NA,TRBJ1-3,TGTGCTTCACAGGGGGCAGGAAACACCATATATTTT,CASQGAGNTIYF
13,NA,TRBV24-1,NA,TRBJ2-3,TGTGCCACCAGTGTCCCAGTACGAGATACGCAGTATTTT,CATSVPVRDTQYF
15,TRBD1,TRBV30,NA,TRBJ2-7,TGTGCCTGGACCCGTTCCGGACAGGGGTCTTGGGAGCAGTACTTC,CAWTRSGQGSWEQYF
12,NA,TRBV29-1,NA,TRBJ1-2,TGCAGCGCCGTGGGCGGGGGCTATGGCTACACCTTC,CSAVGGGYGYTF
15,TRBD2,TRBV5-5,NA,TRBJ2-1,TGTGCCAGCAGCTTAGGGACTAGCGCACACAATGAGCAGTTCTTC,CASSLGTSAHNEQFF
14,NA,TRBV4-1,NA,TRBJ1-2,TGCGCCAGCAGCCTCTCAGGGGATTTCGATGGCTACACCTTC,CASSLSGDFDGYTF
16,TRBD2,TRBV2,NA,TRBJ2-7,TGTGCCAGCAGTGAACTAGCGGAGCCCCCCTCCTACGAGCAGTACTTC,CASSELAEPPSYEQYF
16,TRBD1,TRBV28,NA,TRBJ2-1,TGTGCCAGCAGTCGCACAGGGGGACCCCTTAGCAATGAGCAGTTCTTC,CASSRTGGPLSNEQFF
17,NA,TRBV14,NA,TRBJ2-2,TGTGCCAGCAGCCAAGATTCAACCAGGGCTTGGACCGGGGAGCTGTTTTTT,CASSQDSTRAWTGELFF
16,NA,TRBV27,NA,TRBJ2-1,TGTGCCAGCAGTTCCTCTTCGGGGGGCTACCACAATGAGCAGTTCTTC,CASSSSSGGYHNEQFF
13,TRBD2,TRBV24-1,NA,TRBJ2-7,TGTGCCACAGGAGGGTCGCGGGGGAACGAGCAGTACTTC,CATGGSRGNEQYF
14,NA,TRBV6-5,NA,TRBJ2-2,TGTGCCAGCAGGATACAGGGGAACACCGGGGAGCTGTTTTTT,CASRIQGNTGELFF
13,NA,TRBV10-3,NA,TRBJ1-5,TGTGCCATCAGCCGGGATTTTAATCAGCCCCAGCATTTT,CAISRDFNQPQHF
14,NA,TRBV3-1/TRBV3-2,few,TRBJ1-2,TGTGCCAGCAGCCAAGTTAGAGGGAACGATGGCTACACCTTC,CASSQVRGNDGYTF
14,NA,TRBV27,once,TRBJ2-2,TGTGCCAGCAGTTCGGAGGGGGCATCCGGGGAGCTGTTTTTT,CASSSEGASGELFF
12,NA,TRBV5-4,NA,TRBJ2-2,TGTGCCAGCAGTTCAGGGGACGGGGAGCTGTTTTTT,CASSSGDGELFF
14,NA,TRBV2,NA,TRBJ2-7,TGTGCCAGCAGGTCTAGCGTTAGCTCCTACGAGCAGTACTTC,CASRSSVSSYEQYF